These T cell receptor beta chains were read from a single sample in a study of cytomegalovirus exposure and HLA in healthy donors. Assay used: immunoSEQ multiplex PCR; TCRdb lists only in-frame clones, some missing. The repertoire table contains 75,000 to 100,000 clones. The sample consisted of PBMCs. These receptors were taken from a woman aged 60-75 years in good health and CMV-seronegative. Each CDR3 is given with its conserved first and last residue. A D gene is named only where the DNA matches it firmly. Clone size appears in some rows only: once, few, many, or a class for an expanded clone.

- TRBJ1-1 TRBV18 - 15 TGTGCCAGCTCGCCCTCAGGACTGTCGGACACTGAAGCTTTCTTT CASSPSGLSDTEAFF
- TRBJ2-4 TRBV5-4 TRBD1 16 TGTGCCAGCAGCTTGTATTCCGGGACAGGGGAAAACATTCAGTACTTC CASSLYSGTGENIQYF
- TRBJ2-7 TRBV28 - 13 TGTGCCAGCAGTCAGGGAGGTGGGTACGAGCAGTACTTC CASSQGGGYEQYF
- TRBJ2-5 TRBV6-5 TRBD1 14 TGTGCCAGCAGTTACTTCAGGGGGCAAGAGACCCAGTACTTC CASSYFRGQETQYF
- TRBJ2-7 TRBV27 - 15 TGTGCCAGCAGTTTAGGGGGCGGGAGCCCCTACGAGCAGTACTTC CASSLGGGSPYEQYF
- TRBJ2-7 TRBV10-3 - 15 TGTGCCATCAGTGAGGTAGGGGTAGGAGCCTACGAGCAGTACTTC CAISEVGVGAYEQYF
- TRBJ1-1 TRBV19 - 13 TGTGCCAGTAGTTACCAGGGGAACACTGAAGCTTTCTTT CASSYQGNTEAFF
- TRBJ1-5 TRBV30 TRBD1 14 TGTGCCTGGTCGACAGGGGAAACAATAGCGGCCCAGCATTTT CAWSTGETIAAQHF
- TRBJ2-3 TRBV18 TRBD2 16 TGTGCCAGCGGGTCCCCGGGACTAGCTTCCACAGATACGCAGTATTTT CASGSPGLASTDTQYF
- TRBJ1-2 TRBV7-6 TRBD1 14 TGTGCCAGCAGCTCAGGACAGGGGGTTTCGGGCTACACCTTC CASSSGQGVSGYTF
- TRBJ2-6 TRBV19 - 16 TGTGCCGGCAGCTCGACACCTAACTCTGGGGCCAACGTCCTGACTTTC CAGSSTPNSGANVLTF
- TRBJ2-1 TRBV7-2 - 13 TGTGCCAGCAGCGCCCGGAGGGGAAATGAGCAGTTCTTC CASSARRGNEQFF
- TRBJ1-5 TRBV18 TRBD1 15 TGTGCCAGCTCACCACCCGACAGGGTCAATCAGCCCCAGCATTTT CASSPPDRVNQPQHF
- TRBJ2-5 TRBV7-9 - 14 TGTGCCAGCAGCTTGGGAGCAAGCCAAGAGACCCAGTACTTC CASSLGASQETQYF
- TRBJ2-6 TRBV7-3 - 17 TGTGCCAGCAGCCCCCTGGGGGCCTCGACTGGGGCCAACGTCCTGACTTTC CASSPLGASTGANVLTF
- TRBJ2-5 TRBV11-2 - 13 TGTGCCAGCAGCTTAGGTGATTCGAGGTCCCAGTACTTC CASSLGDSRSQYF
- TRBJ2-7 TRBV7-2 TRBD1 19 TGTGCCAGCAGCTCAGCCGGGACAGCGACTCTTGCAAAAACCTACGAGCAGTACTTC CASSSAGTATLAKTYEQYF
- TRBJ1-5 TRBV19 TRBD1 15 TGTGCCAGTAGTACGGGACAGTGGAACAATCAGCCCCAGCATTTT CASSTGQWNNQPQHF
- TRBJ2-1 TRBV9 TRBD2 15 TGTGCCAGCAGCGTAGGGCTTAGCGGGTACAATGAGCAGTTCTTC CASSVGLSGYNEQFF
- TRBJ1-5 TRBV28 - 14 TGTGCCAGCAGAGTCACAGGGATCAGCCAGCCCCAGCATTTT CASRVTGISQPQHF
- TRBJ1-1 TRBV27 - 15 TGTGCCAGCAGTTTATCGGGAGGGGAGAACACTGAAGCTTTCTTT CASSLSGGENTEAFF
- TRBJ2-5 TRBV28 - 14 TGTGCCAGCAGTGTAGGACAGCTTCTGGAGACCCAGTACTTC CASSVGQLLETQYF
- TRBJ2-3 TRBV5-1 TRBD2 15 TGCGCCAGCAGCGGGTCCGGGACTAACACAGATACGCAGTATTTT CASSGSGTNTDTQYF
- TRBJ2-7 TRBV6-5 TRBD1 16 TGTGCCAGCAGTTTCCTACAGGGGGCAAGACTCTACGAGCAGTACTTC CASSFLQGARLYEQYF
- TRBJ1-2 TRBV19 - 15 TGTGCCAGTTCCGATATATCCAGGGCCATGGGCGGCTACACCTTC CASSDISRAMGGYTF
- TRBJ2-3 TRBV7-9 TRBD1 15 TGTGCCAGCAGCTCACGGACAGGGGCCACAGATACGCAGTATTTT CASSSRTGATDTQYF
- TRBJ2-1 TRBV5-8 - 16 TGTGCCAGCAGCTTGGCAATTCCCGACTATTACAATGAGCAGTTCTTC CASSLAIPDYYNEQFF
- TRBJ2-4 TRBV5-4 TRBD2 19 TGTGCCAGCAGCTCCCCGGGACTAGCGGAGCTAGAAGCCAAAAACATTCAGTACTTC CASSSPGLAELEAKNIQYF
- TRBJ1-3 TRBV6-5 TRBD1 15 TGTGCCAGCAGTTACTCCGACAGGGATGGAAACACCATATATTTT CASSYSDRDGNTIYF
medium-sized TRBJ2-1 TRBV7-9 TRBD1 16 TGTGCCAGCAGCTTATTGATTACAGGGGGTAACAATGAGCAGTTCTTC CASSLLITGGNNEQFF
- TRBJ2-2 TRBV7-3 TRBD2 17 TGTGCCAGCAGCTCAGGGACTAGCGGGAGTCGGACCGGGGAGCTGTTTTTT CASSSGTSGSRTGELFF
- TRBJ1-6 TRBV25-1 - 15 TGTGCCAGCAGTGAATCGATCCGGGGTAATTCACCCCTCCACTTT CASSESIRGNSPLHF
- TRBJ2-6 TRBV19 - 19 TGTGCCAGTAGTCCGGGGGACAGTGGGGGGTTTACTGGGGCCAACGTCCTGACTTTC CASSPGDSGGFTGANVLTF
- TRBJ1-2 TRBV27 - 15 TGTGCCAGCAGTTTAACTCTGGACATAACATATGGCTACACCTTC CASSLTLDITYGYTF
- TRBJ1-1 TRBV7-2 - 15 TGTGCCAGCAGCTTAGTTAGGCAGGGGTGGACTGAAGCTTTCTTT CASSLVRQGWTEAFF
- TRBJ1-2 TRBV4-1 - 12 TGCGCCAGCAGCAGGCAGGACTATGGCTACACCTTC CASSRQDYGYTF
- TRBJ2-7 TRBV7-3 TRBD1 18 TGTGCCAGCAGCGGCCCGGGACAGGAAGGGCCTGGATCTTACGAGCAGTACTTC CASSGPGQEGPGSYEQYF
- TRBJ2-7 TRBV28 TRBD2 20 TGTGCCAGCAGTTTGCCCGCCGCCCGGGGACTAGCGGGAGGGTACCACGAGCAGTACTTC CASSLPAARGLAGGYHEQYF
- TRBJ2-3 TRBV4-2 - 14 TGTGCCAGCAGCCAAGAACTAGGCACAGATACGCAGTATTTT CASSQELGTDTQYF
- TRBJ2-7 TRBV28 - 15 TGTGCCAGCAGTTTAAGAACTATATACTCCTACGAGCAGTACTTC CASSLRTIYSYEQYF
- TRBJ1-6 TRBV5-4 - 16 TGTGCCAGCAGCTTGCCAAACAGGGCTCCCAATTCACCCCTCCACTTT CASSLPNRAPNSPLHF
- TRBJ1-3 TRBV28 - 12 TGTGCCAGCAGTGGACAGTCAAACACCATATATTTT CASSGQSNTIYF
- TRBJ2-5 TRBV27 TRBD1 15 TGTGCCAGCAGTTTACCCGGACAGGGATTGAGGACCCAGTACTTC CASSLPGQGLRTQYF
- TRBJ2-3 TRBV6-4 - 11 TGTGCCACCGGAGAGGCAGATACGCAGTATTTT CATGEADTQYF
- TRBJ1-1 TRBV4-1 - 15 TGCGCCAGCAGCCAAGACGAAGCGGAACGCACTGAAGCTTTCTTT CASSQDEAERTEAFF
- TRBJ2-5 TRBV27 - 15 TGTGCCAGCAGTTTAGGGGGGGCCCTAAGGGAGACCCAGTACTTC CASSLGGALRETQYF
- TRBJ2-1 TRBV19 TRBD2 15 TGTGCCAGTAGTAGCTTAGCGGGAGGAGCGGGTGAGCAGTTCTTC CASSSLAGGAGEQFF
- TRBJ2-3 TRBV9 TRBD2 14 TGTGCCAGCGGCGACGGGAGGTTAACAGATACGCAGTATTTT CASGDGRLTDTQYF
- TRBJ2-7 TRBV6-1 - 16 TGTGCCAGCAGTGCCACCCACCGGACAACATCCTACGAGCAGTACTTC CASSATHRTTSYEQYF
- TRBJ2-1 TRBV5-1 - 14 TGCGCCAGCAGCTTGGATGGCACGCCCGATGAGCAGTTCTTC CASSLDGTPDEQFF
- TRBJ1-5 TRBV7-9 - 15 TGTGCCAGCAGCTTAGCGGAGGGGAAGGGTCAGCCCCAGCATTTT CASSLAEGKGQPQHF
- TRBJ2-1 TRBV11-3 - 13 TGTGCCAGCAGCGCAAGAGGGCGGGATGAGCAGTTCTTC CASSARGRDEQFF
- TRBJ2-5 TRBV6-5 TRBD2 15 TGTGCCAGCATGACTAGCGGGAGGCAGGGGGAGACCCAGTACTTC CASMTSGRQGETQYF
- TRBJ2-7 TRBV7-8 TRBD2 15 TGTGCCAGCAGCTTAGACGGCGGGAGCTCCTACGAGCAGTACTTC CASSLDGGSSYEQYF
- TRBJ2-1 TRBV10-1 - 15 TGCGCCAGCAGTGATAGCGACTTCCAAAGGAATGAGCAGTTCTTC CASSDSDFQRNEQFF